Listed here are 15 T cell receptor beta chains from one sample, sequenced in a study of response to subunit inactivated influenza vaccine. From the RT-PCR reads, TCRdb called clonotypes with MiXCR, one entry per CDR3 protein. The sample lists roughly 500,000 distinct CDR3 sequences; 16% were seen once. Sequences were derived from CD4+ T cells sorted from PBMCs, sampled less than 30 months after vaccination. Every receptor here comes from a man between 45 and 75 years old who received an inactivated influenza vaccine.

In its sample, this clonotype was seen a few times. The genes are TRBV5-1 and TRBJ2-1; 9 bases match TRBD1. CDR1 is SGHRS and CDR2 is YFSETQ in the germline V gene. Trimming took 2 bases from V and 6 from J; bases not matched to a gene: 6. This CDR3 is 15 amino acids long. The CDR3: CASSLGTGIVNEQFF. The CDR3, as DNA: TGCGCCAGCAGCTTAGGGACAGGGATCGTCAATGAGCAGTTCTTC.

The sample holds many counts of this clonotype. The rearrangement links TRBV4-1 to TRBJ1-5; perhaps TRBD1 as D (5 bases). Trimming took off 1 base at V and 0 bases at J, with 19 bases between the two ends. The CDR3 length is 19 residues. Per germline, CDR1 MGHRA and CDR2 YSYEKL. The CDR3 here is CASSQALGLGGHSNQPQHF. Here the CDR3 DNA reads TGCGCCAGCAGCCAAGCCTTGGGACTAGGAGGACATAGCAATCAGCCCCAGCATTTT.

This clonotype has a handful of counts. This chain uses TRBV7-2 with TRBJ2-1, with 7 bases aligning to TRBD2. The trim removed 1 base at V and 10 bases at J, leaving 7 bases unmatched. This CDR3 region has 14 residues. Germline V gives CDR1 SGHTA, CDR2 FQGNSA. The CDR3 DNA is TGTGCCAGCAGCTTAGGCCTAGCGGTGGGAGAGCAGTTCTTC. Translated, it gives CASSLGLAVGEQFF.

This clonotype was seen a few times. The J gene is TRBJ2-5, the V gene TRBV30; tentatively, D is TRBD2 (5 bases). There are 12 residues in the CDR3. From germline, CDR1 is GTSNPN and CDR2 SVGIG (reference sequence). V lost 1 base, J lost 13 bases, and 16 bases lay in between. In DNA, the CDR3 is TGTGCCTGGAGTGAACTAGTCGGTAATCCGTACTTC. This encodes CAWSELVGNPYF.

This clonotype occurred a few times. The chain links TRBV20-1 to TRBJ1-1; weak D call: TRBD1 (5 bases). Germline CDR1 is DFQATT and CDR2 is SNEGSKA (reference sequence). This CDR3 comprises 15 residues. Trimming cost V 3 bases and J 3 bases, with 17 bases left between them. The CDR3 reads CSASNQGMGYTEAFF. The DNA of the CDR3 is TGCAGTGCTAGCAACCAGGGAATGGGGTACACTGAAGCTTTCTTT.

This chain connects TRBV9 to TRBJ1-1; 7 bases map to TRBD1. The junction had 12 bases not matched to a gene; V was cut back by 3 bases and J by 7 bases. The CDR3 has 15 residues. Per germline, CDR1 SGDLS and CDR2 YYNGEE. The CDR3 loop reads CASSAYTGEGHEAFF. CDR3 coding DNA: TGTGCCAGCAGCGCCTACACAGGGGAGGGCCATGAAGCTTTCTTT.

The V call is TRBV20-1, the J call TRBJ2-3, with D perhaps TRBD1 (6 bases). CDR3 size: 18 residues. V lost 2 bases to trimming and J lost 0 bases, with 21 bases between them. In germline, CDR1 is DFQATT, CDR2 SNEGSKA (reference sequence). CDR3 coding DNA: TGCAGTGCTAGACAGCATCCGTGGGACACCATTAGCACAGATACGCAGTATTTT. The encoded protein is CSARQHPWDTISTDTQYF.

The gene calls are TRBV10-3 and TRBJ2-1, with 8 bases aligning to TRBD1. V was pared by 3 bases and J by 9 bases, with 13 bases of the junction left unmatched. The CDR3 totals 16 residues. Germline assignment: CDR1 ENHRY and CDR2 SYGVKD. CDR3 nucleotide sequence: TGTGCCATCAGTGAACTCGACAGGGGCCCGGCAGGTGAGCAGTTCTTC. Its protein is CAISELDRGPAGEQFF.

CDR3 amino acids: CASEREAGVSEAFF. The CDR3 DNA reads as TGTGCCAGCGAAAGGGAGGCAGGGGTGTCTGAAGCTTTCTTT. The rearrangement uses TRBV6-1 and TRBJ1-1, with D maybe TRBD1 (6 bases). CDR3 length equals 14 residues. The germline CDR1 and CDR2 sequences are MNHNS and SASEGT. Trimming took 8 bases from V and 6 from J, leaving 19 bases between them.

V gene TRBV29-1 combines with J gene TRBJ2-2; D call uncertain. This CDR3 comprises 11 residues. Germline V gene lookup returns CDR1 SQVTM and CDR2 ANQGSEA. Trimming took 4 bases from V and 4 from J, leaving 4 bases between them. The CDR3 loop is CSVGATGELFF. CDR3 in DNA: TGCAGCGTTGGGGCCACCGGGGAGCTGTTTTTT.

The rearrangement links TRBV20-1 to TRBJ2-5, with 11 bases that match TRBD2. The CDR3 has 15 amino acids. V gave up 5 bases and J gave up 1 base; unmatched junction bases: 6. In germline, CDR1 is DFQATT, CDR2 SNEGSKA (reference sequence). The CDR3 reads CSAHLAGGGQETQYF. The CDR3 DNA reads TGCAGTGCTCATTTAGCGGGAGGGGGCCAAGAGACCCAGTACTTC.

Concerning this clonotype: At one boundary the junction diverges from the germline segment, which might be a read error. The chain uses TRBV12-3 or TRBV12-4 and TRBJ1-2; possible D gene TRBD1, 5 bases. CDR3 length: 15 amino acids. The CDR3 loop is CASTTSCTGSYGNTF. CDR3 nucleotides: TGTGCCAGCACTACGTCCTGTACAGGTAGCTATGGCAACACCTTC.

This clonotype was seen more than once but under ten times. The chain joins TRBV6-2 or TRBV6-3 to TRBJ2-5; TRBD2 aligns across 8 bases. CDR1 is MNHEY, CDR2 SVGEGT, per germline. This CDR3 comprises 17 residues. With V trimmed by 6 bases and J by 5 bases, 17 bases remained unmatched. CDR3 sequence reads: CASRKETASGFYETQYF. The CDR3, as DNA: TGTGCCAGCAGAAAGGAGACGGCTAGCGGGTTTTATGAGACCCAGTACTTC.

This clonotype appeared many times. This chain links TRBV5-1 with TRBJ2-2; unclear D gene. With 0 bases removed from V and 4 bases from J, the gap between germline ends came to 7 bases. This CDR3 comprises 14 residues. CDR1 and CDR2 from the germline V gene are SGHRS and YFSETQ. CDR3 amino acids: CASSLGEITGELFF. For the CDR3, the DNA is TGCGCCAGCAGCTTGGGAGAGATCACCGGGGAGCTGTTTTTT. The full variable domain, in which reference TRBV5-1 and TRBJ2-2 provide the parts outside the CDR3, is KAGVTQTPRYLIKTRGQQVTLSCSPISGHRSVSWYQQTPGQGLQFLFEYFSETQRNKGNFPGRFSGRQFSNSRSEMNVSTLELGDSALYLCASSLGEITGELFFGEGSRLTVL.

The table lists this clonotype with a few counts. As DNA, the CDR3 is TGTGCCAGCAGCTTAGGGAGTCGCCCGTATAGCAATCAGCCCCAGCATTTT. Translated: CASSLGSRPYSNQPQHF. The chain combines TRBV7-6 with TRBJ1-5; D is uncertain. CDR3 length equals 17 residues. Per the germline V gene, CDR1 is SGHVS and CDR2 is FNYEAQ. Trimming removed 1 base at V and 0 bases at J, with 13 bases between.